These T cell receptor beta chains were read from a single sample in a study of cytomegalovirus exposure and HLA in healthy donors. Profiled with immunoSEQ multiplex PCR; TCRdb holds only in-frame clones, not every one. Listed are approximately 47,000 clones; roughly a sixth falls within the top ten. The sequencing input was PBMCs. Source of these receptors: a male donor in good health and CMV-seronegative. The CDR3 runs from the conserved cysteine through the conserved F or W.

v_call cdr3_aa
TRBV27 CASSPAGANYGYTF
TRBV5-1 CASSLELAGPLSTDTQYF
TRBV6-5 CASSYSKTVGGNTIYF
TRBV5-1 CASSSQSTGGDNEQFF
TRBV6-5 CASSYSQGAVYGYTF
TRBV29-1 CSARTGGGSEKLFF
TRBV5-4 CASSRGLGDTEAFF
TRBV6-6 CAIMGAITEAFF
TRBV6-5 CASRFSGGTEAFF
TRBV5-1 CASSTLGRGRVNEQFF
TRBV4-2 CASSQISRGARNTEAFF
TRBV18 CASSPEDTLAYTF
TRBV27 CASSFKWGGTYGYTF
TRBV9 CASSSPGQGREKLFF
TRBV5-4 CASSLVGQEYGYTF
TRBV5-1 CASSSSTGTYEQYF